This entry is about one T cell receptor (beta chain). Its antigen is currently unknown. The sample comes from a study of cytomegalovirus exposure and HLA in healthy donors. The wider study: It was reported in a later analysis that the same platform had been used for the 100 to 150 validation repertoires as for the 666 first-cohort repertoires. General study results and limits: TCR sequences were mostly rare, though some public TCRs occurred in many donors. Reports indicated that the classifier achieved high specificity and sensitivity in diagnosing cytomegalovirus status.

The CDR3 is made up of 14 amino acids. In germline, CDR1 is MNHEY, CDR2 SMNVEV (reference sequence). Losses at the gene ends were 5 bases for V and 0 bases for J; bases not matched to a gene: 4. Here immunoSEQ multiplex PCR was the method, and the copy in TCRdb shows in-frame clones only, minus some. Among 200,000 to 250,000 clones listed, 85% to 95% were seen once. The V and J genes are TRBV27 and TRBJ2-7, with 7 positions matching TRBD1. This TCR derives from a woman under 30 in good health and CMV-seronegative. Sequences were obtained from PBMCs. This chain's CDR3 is CASSPGQASYEQYF. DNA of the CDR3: TGTGCCAGCAGTCCTGGACAGGCCTCCTACGAGCAGTACTTC.